This TCR beta chain was identified during a study of blood T cell repertoires in COVID-19. In the study overall: COVID-19 samples collected from the United States, Italy and Spain covered acute and convalescent phases. From T cells, B-cell-depleted T cells, or PBMCs came the material, which was cDNA or gDNA.

In the source study's methods: The assay estimated nucleated cells by amplifying reference gene primers. Repertoires were generated with immunoSEQ multiplex PCR, while TCRdb's copy carries only in-frame clones and drops some. V, J and clone size are taken as reported in that table, and D and trimming were inferred from the DNA itself. The sample consists of over 100,000 clones, 80% to 85% of them appearing once. V lost 1 base to trimming and J lost 6 bases, with 14 bases between them. Germline V lookup: CDR1 SGHRS, CDR2 YFSETQ. The CDR3 loop spans 14 amino acids. This chain connects TRBV5-1 to TRBJ2-7; D gene ambiguous. The sequenced sample consisted of peripheral blood. The sequence derives from a woman aged 60-75 years with active or convalescent COVID-19. CDR3 in DNA: TGCGCCAGCAGCTTGACGAGGAAGGAGTCCGAGCAGTACTTC. It encodes CASSLTRKESEQYF.